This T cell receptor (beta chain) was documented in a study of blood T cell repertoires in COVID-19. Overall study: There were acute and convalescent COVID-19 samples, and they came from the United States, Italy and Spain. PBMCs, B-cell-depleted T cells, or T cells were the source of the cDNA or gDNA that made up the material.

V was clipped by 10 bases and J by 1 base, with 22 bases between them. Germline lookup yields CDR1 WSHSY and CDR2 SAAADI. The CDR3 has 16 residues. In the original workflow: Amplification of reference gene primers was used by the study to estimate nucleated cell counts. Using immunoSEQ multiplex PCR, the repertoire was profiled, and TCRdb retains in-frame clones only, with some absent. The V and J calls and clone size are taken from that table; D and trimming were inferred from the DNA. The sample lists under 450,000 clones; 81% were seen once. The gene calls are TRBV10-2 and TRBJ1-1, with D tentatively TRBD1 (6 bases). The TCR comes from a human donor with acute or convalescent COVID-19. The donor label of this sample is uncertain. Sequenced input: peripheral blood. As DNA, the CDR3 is TGCGCCACCATGCGTCAGGGGCGGTTGACGAACACTGAAGCTTTCTTT. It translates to CATMRQGRLTNTEAFF.